This TCR beta chain comes out of a study of CD8+CD57+ T cells in acquired aplastic anemia. Study-level background: Mean DNA quantity obtained from sorted CD4+ and CD8+ cells was about 3.5 ug. Broader study findings: Patients and controls were not found to differ significantly in CD8+ Simpson's diversity.

Selection for sequencing was limited to patients who had shown CD8+CD57+ cell expansion by flow cytometry. A remark on this clonotype: Its antigen is undetermined. The junction and the germline gene differ at one end; a read error may be behind it.

Genomic DNA, serving as template, underwent TCR beta VDJ and CDR3 profiling. From the reads, TCRdb called clonotypes with MiXCR, one entry per CDR3 protein. The sample has around 250,000 distinct CDR3 sequences; 82% are singletons. CDR3 length: 14 amino acids. CDR1 LNHNV and CDR2 YYDKDF come from the germline V gene (reference sequence). Sequenced input: sorted CD4+, CD8+, or CD8+CD57+ T cells (not recorded which) from PBMCs. The TCR originated in a human donor with aplastic anemia. The chain employs TRBV15 and TRBJ2-7; tentatively, D is TRBD1 or TRBD2 (6 bases each). CDR3 sequence: CAASRGGGEDDQYF. CDR3 DNA: TGTGCCGCCAGCAGGGGCGGCGGGGAGGACGACCAGTACTTC. Looking up the rest from reference TRBV15 and TRBJ2-7 gives the full variable domain: DAMVIQNPRYQVTQFGKPVTLSCSQTLNHNVMYWYQQKSSQAPKLLFHYYDKDFNNEADTPDNFQSRRPNTSFCFLDIRSPGLGDTAMYLCAASRGGGEDDQYFGPGTRLTVT.